Listed below are T cell receptor beta chains from one sample, sequenced in a study of blood T cell repertoires in COVID-19. TCRdb's table, derived via immunoSEQ multiplex PCR, lists solely in-frame clones and lacks some. The top ten clones hold 25% to 35% of a sample with about 120,000 clones, 87% of them seen once. Source material: peripheral blood. These TCRs come from a woman in her 70s with acute or convalescent COVID-19. Both conserved end residues are part of each CDR3. The D gene is left open where the match is weak. Clone sizes are given selectively: once, few, many, or a class where the clone is expanded.

d_call j_call clone_size v_call cdr3_nt cdr3_aa
NA TRBJ2-2 NA TRBV29-1 TGCAGCGTTGACGAGTCGAACACCGGGGAGCTGTTTTTT CSVDESNTGELFF
TRBD1 TRBJ2-7 NA TRBV23-1 TGCGCCAGCAGTCCTCCGGGACAGGGGAAACACGAGCAGTACTTC CASSPPGQGKHEQYF
TRBD1 TRBJ2-2 NA TRBV11-1 TGTGCCAGCAGCTCCCGGGACAGAGCCACCGGGGAGCTGTTTTTT CASSSRDRATGELFF
TRBD1 TRBJ2-3 NA TRBV30 TGTGCCTGGAGTACAGGGGGCGATACGCAGTATTTT CAWSTGGDTQYF
NA TRBJ2-7 NA TRBV5-4 TGTGCCAGCAGCCCCTTCGGGGTGAGCTACGAGCAGTACTTC CASSPFGVSYEQYF
TRBD2 TRBJ2-1 NA TRBV5-1 TGCGCCAGCAGCGCTACCATACTAGCGGGGGGTCTAAATGAGCAGTTCTTC CASSATILAGGLNEQFF
TRBD1 TRBJ1-5 few TRBV2 TGTGCCAGCTATAGGGGGCCGAATCAGCCCCAGCATTTT CASYRGPNQPQHF
TRBD1 TRBJ1-1 NA TRBV18 TGTGCCAGCTCACCAGGATATTCCAACAGGGGCACTGAAGCTTTCTTT CASSPGYSNRGTEAFF
NA TRBJ2-7 many TRBV6-5 TGTGCCAGCAGTTTCCGGGACGGGAGCTACGAGCAGTACTTC CASSFRDGSYEQYF
TRBD1 TRBJ2-7 NA TRBV6-6 TGTGCCAGCAGTTCACCCCGACAGGGAGTTTACGAGCAGTACTTC CASSSPRQGVYEQYF
TRBD1 TRBJ2-2 NA TRBV4-2 TGTGCCAGCAGCCTAAGGACAGGGGACACCGGGGAGCTGTTTTTT CASSLRTGDTGELFF
TRBD1 TRBJ1-2 NA TRBV7-2 TGTGCCAGCAGTTTCGGACAGGGGGCTACTGGCTACACCTTC CASSFGQGATGYTF
NA TRBJ1-6 NA TRBV10-3 TGTGCCATCAGTGAGTTAGGGGCGTCCTATAATTCACCCCTCCACTTT CAISELGASYNSPLHF
NA TRBJ2-3 NA TRBV28 TGTGCCAGCTCTTCGATCAAGACAGGCCGCGGCGCCTTT CASSSIKTGRGAF
NA TRBJ2-3 NA TRBV30 TGTGCCTGGAAATCCCTTGGGCGGGGCAAGATATCCTCTAGCACAGATACGCAGTATTTT CAWKSLGRGKISSSTDTQYF
NA TRBJ2-3 NA TRBV2 TGTGCCAGCAGTGAATCCGCGGTGGATAGAAGCACAGATACGCAGTATTTT CASSESAVDRSTDTQYF
NA TRBJ1-1 NA TRBV19 TGTGCCAGTAGTTCCACAAGGGGCGCGGAAGCTTTCTTT CASSSTRGAEAFF
TRBD1 TRBJ1-2 NA TRBV7-8 TGTGCCAGCAGCTTAGGACAGGGATGGGGCTACACCTTC CASSLGQGWGYTF
NA TRBJ1-4 NA TRBV5-1 TGCGCCAGCAGCCCGACAGGAGCAACTAATGAAAAACTGTTTTTT CASSPTGATNEKLFF
NA TRBJ1-1 NA TRBV7-9 TGTGCCAGCAGCAACAGTTATCCCACTGAAGCTTTCTTT CASSNSYPTEAFF
TRBD1 TRBJ1-1 NA TRBV11-2 TGTGCCAGCAGCCCGGGACAGGTAAACACTGAAGCTTTCTTT CASSPGQVNTEAFF
NA TRBJ2-7 NA TRBV28 TGTGCCAGCAGTTTTGACAGGACCCTCTCCTACGAGCAGTACTTC CASSFDRTLSYEQYF
TRBD1 TRBJ1-2 once TRBV6-5 TGTGCCAGCAGTTACTCGTTGACAGGGCCTGAGGGCTACACCTTC CASSYSLTGPEGYTF
NA TRBJ1-4 once TRBV4-2 TGTGCCAGCAGCCAAGGTCTATATACGGTTGAAAAACTGTTTTTT CASSQGLYTVEKLFF
TRBD2 TRBJ2-1 NA TRBV4-1 TGCGCCAGCAGCCAAACGGGGACTAGGAATGAGCAGTTCTTC CASSQTGTRNEQFF
NA TRBJ1-1 few TRBV18 TGTGCCAGCTCACCCCAACCTACGGGCGGGGACACTGAAGCTTTCTTT CASSPQPTGGDTEAFF
NA TRBJ1-1 NA TRBV18 TGTGCCAGCTCTCCGCGGGCAGACAAGAACACTGAAGCTTTCTTT CASSPRADKNTEAFF
TRBD1 TRBJ2-7 once TRBV24-1 TGTGCCACCAGTGATTCTCGGGACAGCTCATACGAGCAGTACTTC CATSDSRDSSYEQYF
TRBD1 TRBJ2-5 NA TRBV5-1 TGCGCCAGCAGGTTGGTAGGGGGCGCGGAGGAGACCCAGTACTTC CASRLVGGAEETQYF
NA TRBJ1-3 few TRBV27 TGTGCCAGCAGTTTAGGGCCTCACTCTGTCGGAAACACCATATATTTT CASSLGPHSVGNTIYF
TRBD2 TRBJ2-5 NA TRBV5-1 TGCGCCAGCAGCTTGGGGGATAGCGGGGGAACGACCCAGTACTTC CASSLGDSGGTTQYF
NA TRBJ2-1 NA TRBV11-2 TGTGCCAGCAGCTTATGGGGACTCAATGAGCAGTTCTTC CASSLWGLNEQFF
TRBD1 TRBJ1-1 NA TRBV28 TGTGCCAGCAGTTTACGCCGGACAGGGTCCATTAACACTGAAGCTTTCTTT CASSLRRTGSINTEAFF
TRBD1 TRBJ2-2 NA TRBV11-2 TGTGCCAGCAGCTTTGGGACAGAACCGGGGAAGGGGTTTTTT CASSFGTEPGKGFF
NA TRBJ2-7 NA TRBV18 TGTGCCAGCTCAACACCAGCCTCAGAGCAGTACTTC CASSTPASEQYF
TRBD1 TRBJ2-5 NA TRBV5-4 TGTGCCAGCAGTTTTATGACAGGGAAGGAGACCCAGTACTTC CASSFMTGKETQYF
NA TRBJ2-5 NA TRBV7-8 TGTGCCAGCAGCTCCCTTACGGGGGGCCCGGGGACCCAGTACTTC CASSSLTGGPGTQYF
TRBD1 TRBJ1-5 NA TRBV5-1 TGCGCCAGCAGCTTGGGGGACTTAGGGGGCGTATTCGTGCTCCTAAATCAGCCCCAGCATTTT CASSLGDLGGVFVLLNQPQHF
NA TRBJ1-5 NA TRBV2 TGTGCCAGCAGTCCTACGACAAGTGGCAATCAGCCCCAGCATTTT CASSPTTSGNQPQHF
NA TRBJ2-6 once TRBV19 TGTGCCAGTACCCCTGGGGGGGCCTCAGGGGCCAACGTCCTGACTTTC CASTPGGASGANVLTF
NA TRBJ1-5 NA TRBV12-5 TGTGCTAGTGGCAATAGCAATCAGCCCCAGCATTTT CASGNSNQPQHF
NA TRBJ1-2 NA TRBV11-3 TGTGCCAGCAGCTTTTCCAGCCGGGGAACTAACTATGGCTACACCTTC CASSFSSRGTNYGYTF
TRBD2 TRBJ2-3 NA TRBV24-1 TGTGCCACCAGTGACCCGGGGGGGCTTGGTGGCACAGATACGCAGTATTTT CATSDPGGLGGTDTQYF
NA TRBJ1-1 NA TRBV18 TGTGCCAGCTCACCGGGCCAGGGTAACACTGAAGCTTTCTTT CASSPGQGNTEAFF
NA TRBJ2-7 NA TRBV6-5 TGTGCCAGCAGGAGGGGGGGTAGCTCCTACGAGCAGTACTTC CASRRGGSSYEQYF
NA TRBJ2-5 NA TRBV14 TGTGCCAGCAGCCCCACAAATACCCAAGAGACCCAGTACTTC CASSPTNTQETQYF
NA TRBJ2-1 NA TRBV9 TGTGCCAGCAGCGTAGGTCTTACTGGAGGGTTGGACAATGAGCAGTTCTTC CASSVGLTGGLDNEQFF
NA TRBJ2-5 once TRBV12-5 TGTGCTAGTGGTCTCCTCGGAGGGGAGACCCAGTACTTC CASGLLGGETQYF
NA TRBJ2-7 NA TRBV6-5 TGTGCCAGCAGTTACTCGCAGGGAACCTACGAGCAGTACTTC CASSYSQGTYEQYF
NA TRBJ2-7 NA TRBV6-1 TGTGCCAGCAGTGAACTAGGGGCGCTGGGCGAGCAGTACTTC CASSELGALGEQYF
TRBD2 TRBJ2-1 NA TRBV6-6 TGTGCCAGCAGCCGAGAGACCGCACATGGACTAGCGGGGGGTAGATACAATGAGCAGTTCTTC CASSRETAHGLAGGRYNEQFF
NA TRBJ1-6 NA TRBV3-1/TRBV3-2 TGTGCCAGCAGCCAAGCGTCTAATAATTCACCCCTCCACTTT CASSQASNNSPLHF
TRBD2 TRBJ2-5 NA TRBV24-1 TGTGCCACCAGTACCCCGGGACTAGCGGGGGGCGGGTGGTGGTACGAGACCCAGTACTTC CATSTPGLAGGGWWYETQYF
NA TRBJ2-7 NA TRBV3-1/TRBV3-2 TGTGCCAGCAGCCGGGACACTATCTACGAGCAGTACTTC CASSRDTIYEQYF
TRBD1 TRBJ1-1 NA TRBV2 TGTGCCAGCAGTGAAGAGACAGGGGCTGAAGCTTTCTTT CASSEETGAEAFF
NA TRBJ1-1 NA TRBV5-4 TGTGCCAGCAGCCCCCCGGGGGGCAACACTGAAGCTTTCTTT CASSPPGGNTEAFF
NA TRBJ1-2 NA TRBV19 TGTGCCTGCCGACCCGGGGCAGGGGTCCTATATGGCTACACCTTC CACRPGAGVLYGYTF
TRBD1 TRBJ2-7 NA TRBV28 TGTGCCAGCAGTCCCGGGACAGGGACTGACGAGCAGTACTTC CASSPGTGTDEQYF
NA TRBJ1-6 NA TRBV4-1 TGCGCCAGCAGCCCTAATTCCGGGTCCGATAATTCACCCCTCCACTTT CASSPNSGSDNSPLHF
NA TRBJ1-6 NA TRBV28 TGTGCCAGTACTGACAGAGTTAATTCACCCCTCCACTTT CASTDRVNSPLHF